This T cell receptor (beta chain) was identified in a study of control samples from healthy donors and cancer patients. This CDR3 region has 15 residues. Germline lookup yields CDR1 SGHDT and CDR2 YYEEEE. After removal of 3 bases from V and 4 bases from J, the junction contained 5 bases not matched to a gene. Method: immunoSEQ multiplex PCR; TCRdb's copy keeps in-frame clones and lacks some. The repertoire holds around 110,000 clones, around 89% seen once, with 0.95% to 1.3% in the top ten. Sequencing used PBMCs. The TCR comes from a woman in her fifties or sixties with colorectal cancer. The rearrangement joins TRBV5-6 to TRBJ1-1, with 11 bases aligning to TRBD1. CDR3 nucleotides: TGTGCCAGCAGCTCACCGGGACAGGGGGGCACTGAAGCTTTCTTT. Translation gives CASSSPGQGGTEAFF.